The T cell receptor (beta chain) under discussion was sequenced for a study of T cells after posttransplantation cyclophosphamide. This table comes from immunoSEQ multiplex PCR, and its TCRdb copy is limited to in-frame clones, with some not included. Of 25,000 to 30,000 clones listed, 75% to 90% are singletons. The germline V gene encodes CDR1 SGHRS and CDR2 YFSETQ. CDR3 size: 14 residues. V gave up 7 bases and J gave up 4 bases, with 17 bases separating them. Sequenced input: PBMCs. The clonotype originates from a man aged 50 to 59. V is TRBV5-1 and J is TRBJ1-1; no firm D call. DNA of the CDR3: TGCGCCAGCGGACTAGGGATGGAGGGCACTGAAGCTTTCTTT. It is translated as CASGLGMEGTEAFF.